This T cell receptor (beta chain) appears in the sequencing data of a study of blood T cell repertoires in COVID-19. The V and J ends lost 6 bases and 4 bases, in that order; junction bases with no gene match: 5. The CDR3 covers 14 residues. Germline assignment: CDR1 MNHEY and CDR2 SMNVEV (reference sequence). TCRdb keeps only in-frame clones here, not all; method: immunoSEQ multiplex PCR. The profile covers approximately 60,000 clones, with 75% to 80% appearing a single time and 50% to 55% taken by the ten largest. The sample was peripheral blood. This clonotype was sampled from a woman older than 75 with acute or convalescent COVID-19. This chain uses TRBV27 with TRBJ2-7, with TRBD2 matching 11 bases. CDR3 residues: CASSPGLAEYEQYF. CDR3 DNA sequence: TGTGCCAGCAGCCCGGGACTAGCGGAATACGAGCAGTACTTC.